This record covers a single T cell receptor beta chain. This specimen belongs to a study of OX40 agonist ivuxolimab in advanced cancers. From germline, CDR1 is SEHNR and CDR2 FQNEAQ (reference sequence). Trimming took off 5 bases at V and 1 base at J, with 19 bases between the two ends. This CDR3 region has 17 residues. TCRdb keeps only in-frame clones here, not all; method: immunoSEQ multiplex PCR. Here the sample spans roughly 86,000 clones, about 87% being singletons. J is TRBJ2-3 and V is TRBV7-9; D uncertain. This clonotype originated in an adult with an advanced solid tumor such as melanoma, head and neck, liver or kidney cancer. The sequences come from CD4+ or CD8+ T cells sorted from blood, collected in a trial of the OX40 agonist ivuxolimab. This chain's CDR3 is CASSQEVGESRTDTQYF. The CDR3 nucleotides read TGTGCCAGCAGCCAAGAAGTCGGCGAGAGCCGCACAGATACGCAGTATTTT.